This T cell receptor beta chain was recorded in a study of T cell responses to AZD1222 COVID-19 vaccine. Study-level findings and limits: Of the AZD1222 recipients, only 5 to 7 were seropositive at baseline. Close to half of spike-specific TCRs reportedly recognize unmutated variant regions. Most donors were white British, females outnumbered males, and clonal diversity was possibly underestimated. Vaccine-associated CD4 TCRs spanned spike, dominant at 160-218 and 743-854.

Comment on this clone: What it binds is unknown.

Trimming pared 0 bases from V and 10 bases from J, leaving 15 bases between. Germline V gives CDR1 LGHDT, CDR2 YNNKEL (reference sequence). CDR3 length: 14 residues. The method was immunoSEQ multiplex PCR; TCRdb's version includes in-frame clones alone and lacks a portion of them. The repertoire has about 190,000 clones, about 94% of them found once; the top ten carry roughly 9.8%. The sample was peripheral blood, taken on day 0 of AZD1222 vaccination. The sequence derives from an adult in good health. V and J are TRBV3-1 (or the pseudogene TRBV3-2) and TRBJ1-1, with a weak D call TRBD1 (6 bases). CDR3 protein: CASSQDEAGVGAFF. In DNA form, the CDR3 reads TGTGCCAGCAGCCAAGATGAGGCAGGGGTGGGAGCTTTCTTT.